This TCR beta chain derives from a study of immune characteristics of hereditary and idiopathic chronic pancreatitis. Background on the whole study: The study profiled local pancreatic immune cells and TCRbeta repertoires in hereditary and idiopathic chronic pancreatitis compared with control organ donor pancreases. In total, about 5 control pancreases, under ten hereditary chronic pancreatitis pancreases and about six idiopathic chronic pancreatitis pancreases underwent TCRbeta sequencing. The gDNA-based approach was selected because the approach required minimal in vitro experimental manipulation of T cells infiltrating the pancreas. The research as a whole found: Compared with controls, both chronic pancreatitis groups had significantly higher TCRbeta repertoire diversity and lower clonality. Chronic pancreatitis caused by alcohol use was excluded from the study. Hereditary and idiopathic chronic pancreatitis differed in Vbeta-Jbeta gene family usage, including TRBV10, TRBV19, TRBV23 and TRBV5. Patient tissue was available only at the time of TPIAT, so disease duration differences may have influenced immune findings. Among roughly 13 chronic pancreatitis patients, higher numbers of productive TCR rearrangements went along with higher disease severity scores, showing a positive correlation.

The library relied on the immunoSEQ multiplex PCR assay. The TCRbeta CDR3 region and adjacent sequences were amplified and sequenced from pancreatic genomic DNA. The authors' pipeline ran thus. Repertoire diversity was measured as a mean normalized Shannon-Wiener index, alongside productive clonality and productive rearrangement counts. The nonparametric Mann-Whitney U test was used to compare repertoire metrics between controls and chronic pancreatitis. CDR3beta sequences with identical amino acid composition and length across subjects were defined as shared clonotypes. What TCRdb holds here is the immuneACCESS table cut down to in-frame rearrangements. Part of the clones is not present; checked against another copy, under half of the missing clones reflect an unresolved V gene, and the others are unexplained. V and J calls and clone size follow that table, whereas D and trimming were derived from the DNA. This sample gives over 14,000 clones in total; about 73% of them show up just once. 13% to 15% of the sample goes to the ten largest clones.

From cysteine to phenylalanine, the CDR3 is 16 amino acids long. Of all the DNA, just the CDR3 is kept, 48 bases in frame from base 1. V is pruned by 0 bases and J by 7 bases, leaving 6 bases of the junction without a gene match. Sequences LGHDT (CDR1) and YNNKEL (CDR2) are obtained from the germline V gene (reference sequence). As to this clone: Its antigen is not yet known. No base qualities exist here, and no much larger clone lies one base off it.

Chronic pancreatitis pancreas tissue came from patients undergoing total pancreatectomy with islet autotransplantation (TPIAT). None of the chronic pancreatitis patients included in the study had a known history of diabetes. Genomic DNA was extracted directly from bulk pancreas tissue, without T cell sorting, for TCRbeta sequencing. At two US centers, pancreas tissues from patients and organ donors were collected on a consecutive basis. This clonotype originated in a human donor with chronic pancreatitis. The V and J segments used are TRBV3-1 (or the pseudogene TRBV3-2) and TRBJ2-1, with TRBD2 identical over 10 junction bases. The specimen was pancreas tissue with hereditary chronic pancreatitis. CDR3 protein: CASSQDGLAGVNEQFF. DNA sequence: TGTGCCAGCAGCCAAGATGGGCTAGCGGGAGTGAATGAGCAGTTCTTC.